The present entry profiles one T cell receptor (beta chain) with its context. Its target is unknown. These data are taken from a study of cytomegalovirus exposure and HLA in healthy donors. Overall study results and limits: It has been reported that TCR beta sequences accurately predicted the HLA-A and HLA-B alleles of most subjects. Sequencing depth across donors, presence/absence analyses assumed, was roughly uniform. TRBV6-2, TRBV6-3 and some other V segments were unresolvable in 87-base-pair reads.

A multiplex PCR was run with 60 Vbeta primers and 13 Jbeta primers. This table comes from immunoSEQ multiplex PCR, and its TCRdb copy is limited to in-frame clones, with some not included. The sample lists 150,000 or so clones, 80% occurring once. The CDR3 is 16 amino acids. The germline V gene encodes CDR1 SNHLY and CDR2 FYNNEI. V lost 2 bases to trimming and J lost 5 bases; unmatched junction nucleotides: 9. This sequence joins TRBV2 and TRBJ2-1, with 7 bases aligning to TRBD2. The sequenced sample consisted of PBMCs. This TCR was sampled from a young man in good health and CMV-seropositive. CDR3 in amino acids: CASSELVLADDNEQFF. The CDR3 DNA reads as TGTGCCAGCAGTGAACTCGTCCTAGCGGACGACAATGAGCAGTTCTTC.